What follows are 17 T cell receptor beta chains derived from one specimen sequenced in a study of T cell repertoires and HLA-DP antigens. Their target antigens are unknown. Measured with immunoSEQ multiplex PCR; TCRdb has only the in-frame clones, and not every one. Of approximately 73,000 clones listed, around three quarters were seen once; the top ten hold around 1.6%. Sample: CD4+ T cells from PBMCs. These receptor sequences come from a man aged 55 to 70 in good health and CMV-seronegative.

The DNA for the CDR3 is TGTGCCAGCAGCGTAGCCATCGGAGCGGGGAACACAGATACGCAGTATTTT. Translation: CASSVAIGAGNTDTQYF. The chain employs TRBV9 and TRBJ2-3; the match to TRBD2 covers 7 bases. The CDR3 is 17 residues long. Per the germline V gene, CDR1 is SGDLS and CDR2 is YYNGEE. With V trimmed by 0 bases and J by 2 bases, 9 bases remained unmatched.

CDR3 nucleotides: TGTGCCAGCAGCTTCCGACAGGGAGACACCGGGGAGCTGTTTTTT. Its protein is CASSFRQGDTGELFF. The genes are TRBV7-2 and TRBJ2-2, with TRBD1 matching over 7 bases. Germline loops: CDR1 SGHTA, CDR2 FQGNSA. The J segment lost 3 bases and the V segment lost 3 bases, leaving 4 bases of the junction unmatched. The CDR3 runs to 15 residues.

The chain joins TRBV6-5 to TRBJ1-2; TRBD1 is a possible D gene (6 bases). CDR1 and CDR2 (germline): MNHEY, SVGAGI. The CDR3 consists of 13 residues. The V end lost 8 bases, the J end lost 2 bases, and 12 bases lay between the germline ends. CDR3 sequence (DNA): TGTGCCAGCGCGAGGGGGTACAACTATGGCTACACCTTC. Protein: CASARGYNYGYTF.

The rearrangement links TRBV5-6 to TRBJ2-1; 10 positions agree with TRBD1. The germline V gene has CDR1 SGHDT and CDR2 YYEEEE. CDR3 length equals 14 residues. V shed 4 bases and J 9 bases; nucleotides not matched to a gene: 7. CDR3 sequence (DNA): TGTGCCAGCAGCCTAGGGACAGGGGTACGTGAGCAGTTCTTC. Translating gives CASSLGTGVREQFF.

The chain uses TRBV6-1 and TRBJ2-2; D possibly corresponds to TRBD1 (7 bases). Germline V gene lookup returns CDR1 MNHNS and CDR2 SASEGT. CDR3 length equals 15 residues. The V end was cut by 1 base, the J end by 6 bases, with 12 bases between. The chain's CDR3 is CASSEGVRGAGELFF. The DNA of the CDR3 is TGTGCCAGCAGTGAAGGAGTCAGGGGGGCCGGGGAGCTGTTTTTT.

The chain couples TRBV7-2 to TRBJ2-3; 11 nucleotides agree with TRBD2. The CDR3 is 16 residues long. Germline-derived CDR1 and CDR2 are SGHTA and FQGNSA. V lost 4 bases, J lost 6 bases, and 9 bases stayed unmatched. CDR3: CASSYGLAGFGDTQYF. The CDR3 region has the DNA TGTGCCAGCAGCTACGGACTAGCGGGCTTCGGGGATACGCAGTATTTT. Full variable domain (missing parts from reference TRBV7-2 and TRBJ2-3): GAGVSQSPSNKVTEKGKDVELRCDPISGHTALYWYRQSLGQGLEFLIYFQGNSAPDKSGLPSDRFSAERTGGSVSTLTIQRTQQEDSAVYLCASSYGLAGFGDTQYFGPGTRLTVL.

The J gene is TRBJ1-1, the V gene TRBV7-2, with TRBD1 identical over 7 bases. This CDR3 region has 16 residues. V gave up 3 bases and J gave up 2 bases; unmatched junction bases: 9. From germline, CDR1 is SGHTA and CDR2 FQGNSA. The DNA for the CDR3 is TGTGCCAGCAGCTTCAGACAGGGACTGGGTAACACTGAAGCTTTCTTT. It specifies CASSFRQGLGNTEAFF.

The chain couples TRBV19 to TRBJ1-4; 7 nucleotides line up with TRBD1. V lost 7 bases and J lost 3; bases outside the gene matches: 8. Germline V gene lookup returns CDR1 LNHDA and CDR2 SQIVND (reference sequence). CDR3 length: 15 residues. The CDR3 DNA follows: TGTGCCAGTAAAGGCCAGGGGGACCCTAATGAAAAACTGTTTTTT. It encodes CASKGQGDPNEKLFF.

The chain carries TRBV5-6 and TRBJ2-2, with no clear D. CDR1 SGHDT and CDR2 YYEEEE come from the germline V gene. The CDR3 sequence is 13 residues long. V was cut by 5 bases and J by 7 bases, with 12 bases left in between. CDR3 DNA sequence: TGTGCCAGCAGGAGGTTGATGGGCGGGGAGCTGTTTTTT. Translated: CASRRLMGGELFF.

The CDR3 loop is CAWRGGTGRGQSSQFF. CDR3 nucleotide sequence: TGTGCCTGGAGGGGAGGGACAGGGAGAGGTCAAAGTAGTCAGTTCTTC. V gene TRBV30 combines with J gene TRBJ2-1; TRBD1 matches at 9 bases. CDR1 and CDR2 from the germline V gene are GTSNPN and SVGIG (reference sequence). The CDR3 is 16 amino acids. Unmatched junction bases numbered 19, after V lost 3 bases and J lost 13 bases. The full variable domain, with the rest looked up from reference TRBV30 and TRBJ2-1, is SQTIHQWPATLVQPVGSPLSLECTVEGTSNPNLYWYRQAAGRGLQLLFYSVGIGQISSEVPQNLSASRPQDRQFILSSKKLLLSDSGFYLCAWRGGTGRGQSSQFFGPGTRLTVL.

The chain couples TRBV27 to TRBJ1-1, with 9 bases matching TRBD1. The CDR3 contains 16 residues. CDR1 is MNHEY and CDR2 is SMNVEV in the germline V gene (reference sequence). After removal of 5 bases from V and 1 base from J, the junction contained 8 bases not matched to a gene. The chain's CDR3 is CASSLVPGQGNTEAFF. In DNA, the CDR3 is TGTGCCAGCAGTCTAGTTCCGGGACAGGGGAACACTGAAGCTTTCTTT.

V gene TRBV6-5 combines with J gene TRBJ2-7; possible D gene TRBD2, 5 bases. V gave up 8 bases and J gave up 2 bases, with 13 bases separating them. Germline V gene data show CDR1 as MNHEY and CDR2 as SVGAGI. The CDR3 spans 13 residues. CDR3 sequence reads: CASLQSGTYEQYF. For the CDR3, the DNA is TGTGCCAGCCTCCAGAGCGGTACCTACGAGCAGTACTTC.

The genes are TRBV5-6 and TRBJ1-6; 9 bases are a match to TRBD1. V lost 2 bases and J lost 7; bases outside the gene matches: 7. The CDR3 runs to 16 residues. Germline V CDR1 and CDR2: SGHDT, YYEEEE. The CDR3 region is CASSFLPGQGNSPLHF. Written as DNA, the CDR3 is TGTGCCAGCAGCTTCCTGCCGGGACAGGGAAATTCACCCCTCCACTTT.

The CDR3 here is CASSLTGVGEKLFF. In DNA, the CDR3 is TGTGCCAGCAGTTTGACAGGGGTTGGCGAAAAACTGTTTTTT. J is TRBJ1-4 and V is TRBV6-5, with TRBD1 identical over 8 bases. CDR1 MNHEY and CDR2 SVGAGI come from the germline V gene. The CDR3 length is 14 residues. With V trimmed by 4 bases and J by 8 bases, 6 bases remained unmatched.

The CDR3 protein is CASSLGAQDTQYF. CDR3 bases: TGTGCCAGCAGCTTGGGAGCGCAAGATACGCAGTATTTT. The chain links TRBV5-4 to TRBJ2-3; D unresolved. This CDR3 spans 13 amino acids. V shed 0 bases and J shed 5 bases, with 7 bases lying between them. The germline gives CDR1 SGHNT, CDR2 YYREEE (reference sequence).

V is TRBV27 and J is TRBJ2-3, with a tentative D call TRBD1 (6 bases). This CDR3 spans 15 amino acids. Trimming cost V 4 bases and J 3 bases, with 14 bases left between them. Germline assignment: CDR1 MNHEY and CDR2 SMNVEV (reference sequence). The CDR3 spells CASSYSGVGTDTQYF. In DNA form, the CDR3 reads TGTGCCAGCAGTTACTCAGGGGTCGGAACAGATACGCAGTATTTT.

This chain joins TRBV7-2 and TRBJ1-4; D may be TRBD1 (5 bases). Per germline, CDR1 SGHTA and CDR2 FQGNSA. The CDR3 is 15 residues long. Trimming took off 3 bases at V and 5 bases at J, with 13 bases between the two ends. CDR3 loop: CASSFPRDGNEKLFF. The CDR3 DNA follows: TGTGCCAGCAGCTTTCCCCGGGACGGCAATGAAAAACTGTTTTTT.